The entry that follows covers one T cell receptor beta chain sequence. As processed by the authors: Amplification of reference gene primers was used by the study to estimate nucleated cell counts. Generated by immunoSEQ multiplex PCR, the TCRdb table keeps only in-frame clones and is missing some. V and J calls and clone size follow that table, whereas D and trimming were derived from the DNA. The sample lists 65,000 to 80,000 clones, roughly four fifths occurring once. The data stem from a study of blood T cell repertoires in COVID-19. Study background: Samples taken during acute and convalescent COVID-19 were collected in the United States, Italy and Spain. Sources were T cells, B-cell-depleted T cells, or PBMCs; the material itself was cDNA or gDNA.

Germline V gene lookup returns CDR1 KGHDR and CDR2 SFDVKD. The CDR3 spans 15 residues. The J segment lost 2 bases and the V segment lost 3 bases, leaving 4 bases of the junction unmatched. Specimen: peripheral blood. The chain carries TRBV24-1 and TRBJ1-1; 8 bases are shared with TRBD1. The receptor comes from a human donor in a cohort sampled during active COVID-19. The CDR3 DNA reads as TGTGCCACCAGTGATCCCGGGACAGGAAACACTGAAGCTTTCTTT. This gives the protein CATSDPGTGNTEAFF.